This T cell receptor beta chain was recorded in a study of T cells in Graves' hyperthyroidism and ophthalmopathy. The study defined stable Graves' hyperthyroidism as no ophthalmopathy progression within 18 months. Patients with uncontrolled infections, other autoimmune diseases, pregnancy or lactation were excluded. Orbital computed tomography, thyroid ultrasound, serum thyroxine and TRAb, and clinical symptoms together informed the diagnoses. PBMCs were collected from a roughly 10 ml volume of fresh peripheral blood. This CDR3 is built from 18 residues. From germline, CDR1 is PRHDT and CDR2 FYEKMQ (reference sequence). Unmatched junction bases numbered 14, after V lost 5 bases and J lost 2 bases. This clonotype has only a few counts. RNA transcripts yielded amplified TCR beta CDR3 regions. Researchers ran a first-round RT-PCR on the TCR CDR3 using the HTBI primer set. TCRdb called the multiplex PCR reads again in MiXCR, with one record for every CDR3 protein. The sample has more than 550,000 distinct CDR3 sequences, 15% to 20% seen once; the top ten hold less than 20%.

This TCR came from a middle-aged man with Graves' hyperthyroidism. Sample: blood. The genes are TRBV13 and TRBJ2-5; 10 nucleotides line up with TRBD1. The CDR3 is CASSQTGGRRFLQETQYF. Here the CDR3 DNA reads TGTGCCAGCAGCCAGACAGGGGGCCGACGGTTCCTTCAAGAGACCCAGTACTTC. Full variable domain (outside the CDR3, taken from reference TRBV13 and TRBJ2-5): AAGVIQSPRHLIKEKRETATLKCYPIPRHDTVYWYQQGPGQDPQFLISFYEKMQSDKGSIPDRFSAQQFSDYHSELNMSSLELGDSALYFCASSQTGGRRFLQETQYFGPGTRLLVL.